The clone carrying this TCR beta chain has a count of ten or more. Its antigen is not identified. V was clipped by 0 bases and J by 2 bases; unmatched bases: 2. CDR3 length: 15 amino acids. The germline gives CDR1 ENHRY, CDR2 SYGVKD. For TCR beta, libraries came from iRepertoire HTBI primers and Arm-PCR of CDR3 regions. TCRdb reanalysed the multiplex PCR reads using MiXCR and keeps one entry per CDR3 protein. The sample shows about 290,000 distinct CDR3 sequences, under 25% of them seen only once. The data stem from a study of regulatory T cells in long-lasting Graves disease. As for time point: persistent/refractory GD, antithyroid drugs over 5 years with positive TRAb. RNA isolated from PBMCs was used to make the TCR library. Staff drew roughly 10 milliliters of peripheral blood into EDTA tubes. General study points: Persistent disease preferred TRBV28, TRBJ1-2 and TRBJ2-5. Compared with new cases, persistent Graves' patients showed reduced TCR diversity. Only a small sample size was used, which may have cut accuracy.

The rearrangement joins TRBV10-3 to TRBJ1-2; 8 nucleotides line up with TRBD1. The TCR sequence derives from a female donor with Graves disease. Source: peripheral blood mononuclear cells (PBMCs), taken when the disease was refractory, from a patient treated with antithyroid drugs. The CDR3, as DNA: TGTGCCATCAGTGAGTCGGGACAGGTGAACTATGGCTACACCTTC. Encoded protein: CAISESGQVNYGYTF.